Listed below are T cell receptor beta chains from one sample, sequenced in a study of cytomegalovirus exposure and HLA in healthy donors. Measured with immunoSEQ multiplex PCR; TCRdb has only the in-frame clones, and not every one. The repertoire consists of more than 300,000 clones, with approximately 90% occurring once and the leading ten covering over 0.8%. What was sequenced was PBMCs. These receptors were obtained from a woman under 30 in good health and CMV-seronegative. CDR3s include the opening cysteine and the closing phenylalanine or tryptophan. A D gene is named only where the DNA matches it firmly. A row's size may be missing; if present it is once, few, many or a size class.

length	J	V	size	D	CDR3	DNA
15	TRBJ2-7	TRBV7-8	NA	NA	CASSSGWADTAEQYF	TGTGCCAGCAGCTCTGGCTGGGCAGATACGGCCGAGCAGTACTTC
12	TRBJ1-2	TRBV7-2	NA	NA	CASSFEGVGYTF	TGTGCCAGCAGCTTCGAGGGGGTTGGCTACACCTTC
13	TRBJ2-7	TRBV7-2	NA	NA	CASSLAGPYEQYF	TGTGCCAGCAGCTTAGCTGGCCCCTACGAGCAGTACTTC
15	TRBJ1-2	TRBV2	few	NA	CASSQKTDPNYGYTF	TGTGCCAGCAGTCAAAAAACAGATCCTAACTATGGCTACACCTTC
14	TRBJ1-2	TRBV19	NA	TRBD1	CASSPLDRARGYTF	TGTGCCAGTAGTCCCCTTGACAGGGCGCGGGGCTACACCTTC
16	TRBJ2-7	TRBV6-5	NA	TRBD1	CASSYNPGQSSYEQYF	TGTGCCAGCAGTTACAACCCGGGACAGAGTTCTTACGAGCAGTACTTC
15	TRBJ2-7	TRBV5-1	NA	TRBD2	CASRPTSGNAYEQYF	TGCGCCAGCAGACCGACTAGCGGGAACGCTTACGAGCAGTACTTC
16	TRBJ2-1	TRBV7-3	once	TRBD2	CASSSPSGRAVNEQFF	TGTGCCAGCAGCTCACCTAGCGGGAGGGCCGTGAATGAGCAGTTCTTC
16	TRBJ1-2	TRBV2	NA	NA	CASSGAGFAFGYGYTF	TGTGCCAGCAGTGGGGCAGGGTTCGCGTTTGGCTATGGCTACACCTTC
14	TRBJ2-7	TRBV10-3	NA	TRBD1	CAISPGTEPYEQYF	TGTGCCATCAGTCCCGGGACAGAGCCCTACGAGCAGTACTTC
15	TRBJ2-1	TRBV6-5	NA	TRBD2	CASSYFPAGEAEQFF	TGTGCCAGCAGTTACTTTCCAGCGGGAGAGGCTGAGCAGTTCTTC
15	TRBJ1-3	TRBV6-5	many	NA	CASSYSGGRGNTIYF	TGTGCCAGCAGTTACTCAGGCGGGCGCGGAAACACCATATATTTT
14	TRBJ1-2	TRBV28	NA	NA	CASDRSPSNYGYTF	TGTGCCAGCGACAGGTCGCCCTCCAACTATGGCTACACCTTC
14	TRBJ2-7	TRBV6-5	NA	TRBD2	CASSYLRAGGEQYF	TGTGCCAGCAGTTATCTCCGGGCGGGAGGCGAGCAGTACTTC
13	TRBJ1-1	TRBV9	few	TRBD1	CASSATGDTEAFF	TGTGCCAGCAGCGCGACAGGGGACACTGAAGCTTTCTTT
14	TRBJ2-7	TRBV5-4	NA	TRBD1	CASSLVDRVYEQYF	TGTGCCAGCAGCTTGGTGGACAGGGTCTACGAGCAGTACTTC
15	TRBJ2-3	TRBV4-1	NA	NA	CASSSYGVGTDTQYF	TGCGCCAGCAGCTCATACGGAGTGGGCACAGATACGCAGTATTTT
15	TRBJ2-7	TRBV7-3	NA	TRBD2	CASSPVPGLHYEQYF	TGTGCCAGCAGCCCGGTCCCGGGACTACACTACGAGCAGTACTTC
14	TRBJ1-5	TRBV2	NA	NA	CASRRTDSNQPQHF	TGTGCCAGCAGAAGGACAGATAGCAATCAGCCCCAGCATTTT
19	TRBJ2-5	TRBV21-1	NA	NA	CASSKDGRDEMGYGETQYF	TGTGCCAGCAGCAAAGACGGGAGGGATGAGATGGGATATGGGGAGACCCAGTACTTC
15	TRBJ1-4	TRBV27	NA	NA	CASRSRGWGNEKLFF	TGTGCCAGCCGATCCAGGGGTTGGGGTAATGAAAAACTGTTTTTT
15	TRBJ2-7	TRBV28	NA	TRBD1	CASSSPTGAAYEQYF	TGTGCCAGCAGTTCACCGACAGGGGCGGCCTACGAGCAGTACTTC
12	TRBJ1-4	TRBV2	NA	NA	CASSEAGIGLFF	TGTGCCAGCAGTGAAGCCGGGATTGGACTGTTTTTT
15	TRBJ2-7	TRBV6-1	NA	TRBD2	CASSELAGGSYEQYF	TGTGCCAGCAGCGAGCTAGCGGGAGGCTCTTACGAGCAGTACTTC
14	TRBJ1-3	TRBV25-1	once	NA	CASSGEGSQNTIYF	TGTGCCAGCAGTGGGGAGGGGAGTCAAAACACCATATATTTT
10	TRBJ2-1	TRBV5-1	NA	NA	CASGGNEQFF	TGCGCCAGCGGGGGGAATGAGCAGTTCTTC
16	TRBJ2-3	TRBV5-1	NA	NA	CASSSGGDRWTDTQYF	TGCGCCAGCAGCTCGGGGGGCGACCGGTGGACAGATACGCAGTATTTT
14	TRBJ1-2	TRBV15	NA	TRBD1	CATSRDRGYYGYTF	TGTGCCACCAGCCGGGACAGGGGTTACTATGGCTACACCTTC
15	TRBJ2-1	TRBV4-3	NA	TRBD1	CASSRGQGADNEQFF	TGCGCCAGCAGCCGCGGACAGGGGGCAGACAATGAGCAGTTCTTC
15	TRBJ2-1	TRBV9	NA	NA	CASSTNRESYNEQFF	TGTGCCAGCAGCACAAACAGGGAGTCCTACAATGAGCAGTTCTTC
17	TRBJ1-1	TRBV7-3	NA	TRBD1	CASSQRGHSLLNTEAFF	TGTGCCAGCAGCCAAAGGGGGCACAGCCTTCTAAACACTGAAGCTTTCTTT
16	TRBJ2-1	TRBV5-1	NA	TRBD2	CASSWGTSGRRDEQFF	TGCGCCAGCAGCTGGGGGACTAGCGGGAGGAGGGATGAGCAGTTCTTC
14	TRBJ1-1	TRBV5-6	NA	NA	CASSLGVQMVEAFF	TGTGCCAGCAGCTTAGGCGTACAGATGGTTGAAGCTTTCTTT
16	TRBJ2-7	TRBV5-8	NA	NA	CASSSFNSIMAYEQYF	TGTGCCAGCAGCTCATTTAACAGTATCATGGCCTACGAGCAGTACTTC
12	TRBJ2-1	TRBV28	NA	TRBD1	CASSPTGIDRFF	TGTGCCAGCAGTCCGACAGGGATCGATCGGTTCTTC
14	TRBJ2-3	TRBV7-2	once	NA	CASTLGTPINTQYF	TGTGCCAGCACCCTAGGGACTCCAATAAATACGCAGTATTTT
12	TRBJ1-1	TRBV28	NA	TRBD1	CASRGQVIEAFF	TGTGCCAGTAGAGGACAGGTAATTGAAGCTTTCTTT
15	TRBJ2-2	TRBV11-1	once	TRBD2	CASSSGLVITGELFF	TGTGCCAGCAGCTCCGGACTAGTAATTACCGGGGAGCTGTTTTTT
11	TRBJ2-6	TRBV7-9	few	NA	CASSSGPVLTF	TGTGCCAGCAGCTCAGGGCCCGTCCTGACTTTC
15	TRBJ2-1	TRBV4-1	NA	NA	CASSPKGETSDEQFF	TGCGCCAGCAGCCCTAAGGGGGAGACGTCGGATGAGCAGTTCTTC
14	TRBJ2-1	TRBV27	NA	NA	CASSLVGELNEQFF	TGTGCCAGCAGTTTAGTTGGGGAGCTCAATGAGCAGTTCTTC
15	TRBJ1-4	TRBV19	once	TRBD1	CASSRLDRGSEKLFF	TGTGCCAGTAGCCGACTGGACAGGGGTAGCGAAAAACTGTTTTTT
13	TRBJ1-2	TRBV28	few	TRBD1	CASSLGDRESFTF	TGTGCCAGCAGTTTGGGGGACAGGGAGTCGTTCACCTTC
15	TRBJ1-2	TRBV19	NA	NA	CASSTSFGGADGYTF	TGTGCCAGTAGTACCTCGTTTGGGGGCGCAGATGGCTACACCTTC
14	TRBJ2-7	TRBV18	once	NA	CASSPRFRTHEQYF	TGTGCCAGCTCACCTCGGTTCCGAACCCACGAGCAGTACTTC
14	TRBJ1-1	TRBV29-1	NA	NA	CSAQRQRENVEAFF	TGCAGCGCCCAAAGACAGCGGGAAAACGTTGAAGCTTTCTTT
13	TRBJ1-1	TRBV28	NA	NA	CASSLNFLTEAFF	TGTGCCAGCAGTTTAAACTTTCTAACTGAAGCTTTCTTT
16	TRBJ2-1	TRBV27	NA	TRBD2	CASSLSSSGRGNEQFF	TGTGCCAGCAGTTTATCCTCTAGCGGGAGAGGTAATGAGCAGTTCTTC
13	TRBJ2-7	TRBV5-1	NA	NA	CASSLVLQDEQYF	TGCGCCAGCAGCTTGGTGCTCCAGGACGAGCAGTACTTC
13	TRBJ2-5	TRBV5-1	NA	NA	CASSLQGTETQYF	TGCGCCAGCAGCTTGCAGGGGACGGAGACCCAGTACTTC
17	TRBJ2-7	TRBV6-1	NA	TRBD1	CASSATTGTGSSYEQYF	TGTGCCAGCAGTGCCACCACCGGGACAGGGAGCTCCTACGAGCAGTACTTC
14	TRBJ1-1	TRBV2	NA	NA	CASTLEGETTEAFF	TGTGCCAGCACTCTTGAGGGGGAAACCACTGAAGCTTTCTTT
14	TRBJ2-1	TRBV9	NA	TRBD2	CASSSMTSSNEQFF	TGTGCCAGCAGCTCGATGACTAGCTCCAATGAGCAGTTCTTC
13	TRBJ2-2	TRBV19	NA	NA	CASSPGFGGELFF	TGTGCCAGTAGTCCCGGGTTCGGCGGGGAGCTGTTTTTT